These T cell receptor beta chains were read from a single sample in a study of early T cells in non-severe SARS-CoV-2 infection. TCRdb re-derived calls from the 5' RACE reads in MiXCR, one entry per CDR3 protein. The top ten hold 6.5% to 9% of the sample, which has tens of thousands of distinct CDR3 sequences, around 15% seen once. Material for sequencing was whole blood. The source of these receptors is an adult who was a healthcare worker with PCR-confirmed SARS-CoV-2 infection or an uninfected control (not recorded which). The CDR3 runs from the conserved cysteine through the conserved F or W. D genes are given only for firm matches. Size is stated for part of the rows, as once, few or many counts, or as a class when the clone is expanded.

V	size	J	D	CDR3	DNA
TRBV6-6	.	TRBJ2-7	TRBD1	CASRGTGGGEQYF	TGTGCCAGCAGAGGGACAGGGGGGGGGGAGCAGTACTTC
TRBV10-3	.	TRBJ2-7	.	CAISEFIFYEQYF	TGTGCCATCAGTGAGTTCATCTTCTACGAGCAGTACTTC
TRBV27	.	TRBJ2-7	TRBD2	CASSPGLAGWAEQYF	TGTGCCAGCAGTCCGGGACTAGCGGGATGGGCCGAGCAGTACTTC
TRBV20-1	few	TRBJ2-3	.	CSAREGGGVTQYF	TGCAGTGCTAGAGAGGGTGGTGGTGTTACGCAGTATTTT
TRBV5-4	.	TRBJ1-2	.	CASSLAVGTRTF	TGTGCCAGCAGCTTGGCGGTTGGTACGAGGACCTTC
TRBV20-1	.	TRBJ2-7	.	CSASWPGSDEQYF	TGCAGTGCTAGTTGGCCCGGGAGTGACGAGCAGTACTTC
TRBV27	few	TRBJ1-5	.	CASGRYSNQPQHF	TGTGCCAGCGGGCGGTATAGCAATCAGCCCCAGCATTTT
TRBV5-4	many	TRBJ1-5	.	CASSLQNQPQHF	TGTGCCAGCAGCTTGCAGAATCAGCCCCAGCATTTT
TRBV11-3	.	TRBJ2-2	.	CASSLGREELFF	TGTGCCAGCAGCTTAGGACGAGAGGAGCTGTTTTTT
TRBV7-6	few	TRBJ1-4	.	CASSLRGTNEKLFF	TGTGCCAGCAGCTTACGGGGGACTAATGAAAAACTGTTTTTT
TRBV10-3	few	TRBJ1-1	.	CAISPQEPNTEAFF	TGTGCCATCAGTCCCCAGGAACCGAACACTGAAGCTTTCTTT
TRBV29-1	.	TRBJ1-1	.	CSVEQPEAFF	TGCAGCGTTGAGCAACCTGAAGCTTTCTTT
TRBV28	.	TRBJ2-2	.	CASSARTDNTGELFF	TGTGCCAGCAGTGCGCGGACGGATAACACCGGGGAGCTGTTTTTT
TRBV11-2	few	TRBJ1-2	TRBD1	CASSLEGLGTANYGYTF	TGTGCCAGCAGCTTAGAAGGTCTCGGGACAGCAAACTATGGCTACACCTTC
TRBV5-1	few	TRBJ2-2	TRBD2	CASSLEAGMGGELFF	TGCGCCAGCAGCTTGGAAGCGGGAATGGGCGGGGAGCTGTTTTTT
TRBV28	few	TRBJ1-1	.	CASAGAEAFF	TGTGCCAGTGCTGGGGCTGAAGCTTTCTTT
TRBV6-6	few	TRBJ2-5	.	CASSYSLVGTQYF	TGTGCCAGCAGTTACAGTCTAGTTGGGACCCAGTACTTC
TRBV6-5	.	TRBJ2-1	.	CASRTPNLAEQFF	TGTGCCAGCAGAACCCCGAACCTTGCTGAGCAGTTCTTC
TRBV29-1	many	TRBJ2-2	.	CSVGVDTGELFF	TGCAGCGTGGGGGTCGACACCGGGGAGCTGTTTTTT
TRBV20-1	few	TRBJ2-7	.	CSARLRLASYEQYF	TGCAGTGCTAGACTTCGACTGGCTTCCTACGAGCAGTACTTC
TRBV3-1	many	TRBJ1-5	.	CASSAQGPNQPQHF	TGTGCCAGCAGCGCACAGGGCCCCAATCAGCCCCAGCATTTT
TRBV21-1	.	TRBJ1-1	.	CASSKAPEAFF	TGTGCCAGCAGCAAAGCGCCAGAAGCTTTCTTT
TRBV28	.	TRBJ1-2	.	CASSQPAHYGYTF	TGTGCCAGCAGCCAACCCGCTCACTATGGCTACACCTTC
TRBV6-6	.	TRBJ2-3	.	CASHLSRLGDTQYF	TGTGCCAGTCACTTATCACGTCTGGGTGATACGCAGTATTTT
TRBV15	.	TRBJ2-5	.	CATSRDLQETQYF	TGTGCCACCAGCAGGGACTTACAAGAGACCCAGTACTTC
TRBV9	.	TRBJ1-2	.	CASSVEGYGYTF	TGTGCCAGCAGCGTAGAGGGCTATGGCTACACCTTC
TRBV25-1	few	TRBJ2-3	TRBD2	CASSEGLAGKADTQYF	TGTGCCAGCAGTGAGGGACTAGCGGGAAAAGCAGATACGCAGTATTTT
TRBV7-3	many	TRBJ2-1	TRBD2	CASSLIGAAGGNNEQFF	TGTGCCAGCAGCTTAATCGGGGCGGCGGGAGGGAACAATGAGCAGTTCTTC
TRBV20-1	.	TRBJ2-4	TRBD2	CSARMVSGKNIQYF	TGCAGTGCTAGGATGGTTAGCGGGAAAAACATTCAGTACTTC
TRBV24-1	few	TRBJ1-2	.	CATSDPAMRYGYTF	TGTGCCACCAGTGATCCGGCAATGCGGTATGGCTACACCTTC
TRBV7-6	.	TRBJ2-2	TRBD1	CASSPSLPTGGAGGELFF	TGTGCCAGCAGCCCCTCCCTCCCGACAGGGGGCGCGGGCGGGGAGCTGTTTTTT
TRBV5-6	few	TRBJ2-2	TRBD2	CASSLGPSGYTGELFF	TGTGCCAGCAGCTTGGGTCCTAGCGGGTACACCGGGGAGCTGTTTTTT
TRBV12-3/TRBV12-4	.	TRBJ2-5	TRBD1	CASTGQGGRGTQYF	TGTGCCAGCACCGGACAGGGGGGAAGGGGGACCCAGTACTTC
TRBV12-3/TRBV12-4	many	TRBJ1-1	.	CASSLGGVNTEAFF	TGTGCCAGCAGTTTGGGGGGGGTGAACACTGAAGCTTTCTTT
TRBV5-1	.	TRBJ2-3	.	CASSLVGDASTDTQYF	TGCGCCAGCAGCTTGGTAGGGGACGCTAGCACAGATACGCAGTATTTT
TRBV29-1	few	TRBJ1-4	.	CSAQPLQGTNEKLFF	TGCAGCGCCCAACCCCTACAGGGAACTAATGAAAAACTGTTTTTT
TRBV11-2	.	TRBJ1-2	.	CASSFSYPSPDGYTF	TGTGCCAGCAGCTTTTCTTATCCTTCCCCAGATGGCTACACCTTC
TRBV6-2/TRBV6-3	.	TRBJ2-3	TRBD2	CASSYSSGGRGLGNTQYF	TGTGCCAGCAGTTACTCGAGCGGCGGGAGAGGGTTGGGGAATACGCAGTATTTT
TRBV7-3	.	TRBJ2-1	.	CASSLSPGPSYNEQFF	TGTGCCAGCAGCTTATCCCCAGGGCCCTCCTACAATGAGCAGTTCTTC
TRBV7-3	.	TRBJ2-7	.	CASSLTGRDSYEQYF	TGTGCCAGCAGCTTAACGGGCAGGGACTCCTACGAGCAGTACTTC
TRBV7-2	.	TRBJ2-3	.	CASSLSGQDTQYF	TGTGCCAGCAGCCTAAGCGGGCAGGATACGCAGTATTTT
TRBV6-4	.	TRBJ1-6	.	CASSDPRGRETNSPLHF	TGTGCCAGCAGTGACCCCCGGGGCAGAGAGACTAATTCACCCCTCCACTTT
TRBV7-8	few	TRBJ2-7	TRBD2	CASSRKLGGKAYEQYF	TGTGCCAGCAGCCGTAAACTGGGAGGGAAAGCCTACGAGCAGTACTTC
TRBV7-8	.	TRBJ2-1	.	CASTPRDAANEQFF	TGTGCCAGCACCCCGCGGGATGCTGCCAATGAGCAGTTCTTC
TRBV28	.	TRBJ2-7	.	CASSLSSYSYYEQYF	TGTGCCAGCAGTTTATCCTCCTATTCGTACTACGAGCAGTACTTC
TRBV25-1	many	TRBJ1-6	TRBD1	CASSWDRDNSPLHF	TGTGCCAGCAGCTGGGACAGGGATAATTCACCCCTCCACTTT
TRBV7-2	few	TRBJ2-7	.	CASSLRSEQYF	TGTGCCAGCAGCTTACGGAGCGAGCAGTACTTC
TRBV11-3	.	TRBJ2-7	.	CASSLGGTNTYEQYF	TGTGCCAGCAGCTTGGGCGGGACAAACACCTACGAGCAGTACTTC
TRBV28	few	TRBJ1-2	.	CASSLRQPSYYGYTF	TGTGCCAGCTCACTCCGACAGCCTAGTTACTATGGCTACACCTTC
TRBV4-1	few	TRBJ1-1	.	CASSPPGGRNTEAFF	TGCGCCAGCAGCCCGCCCGGGGGCCGGAACACTGAAGCTTTCTTT
TRBV5-1	many	TRBJ1-1	.	CASSLDQNTEAFF	TGCGCCAGCAGCTTAGACCAGAACACTGAAGCTTTCTTT
TRBV7-9	.	TRBJ1-1	.	CASSLRTDANTEAFF	TGTGCCAGCAGCCTCCGGACAGACGCGAACACTGAAGCTTTCTTT
TRBV30	few	TRBJ2-1	.	CAWSTSTSPWEQFF	TGTGCCTGGAGTACCTCTACTAGCCCTTGGGAGCAGTTCTTC
TRBV6-2/TRBV6-3	.	TRBJ1-1	TRBD1	CASSIGGQGTEAFF	TGTGCCAGCAGTATAGGAGGACAGGGGACTGAAGCTTTCTTT
TRBV25-1	many	TRBJ1-2	.	CASSDSPNYGYTF	TGTGCCAGCAGCGACAGTCCTAACTATGGCTACACCTTC
TRBV12-3/TRBV12-4	many	TRBJ2-7	TRBD2	CASSSIWRGSYEQYF	TGTGCCAGCAGTTCGATCTGGCGGGGGTCCTACGAGCAGTACTTC
TRBV2	many	TRBJ2-5	.	CATLRRVRQTQYF	TGTGCCACCCTCCGGAGGGTCAGGCAGACCCAGTACTTC
TRBV15	.	TRBJ2-1	TRBD1	CATSRGTGGEYNEQFF	TGTGCCACCAGTAGGGGAACAGGGGGAGAGTACAATGAGCAGTTCTTC